This T cell receptor (beta chain) stems from a study of OX40 agonist ivuxolimab in advanced cancers. Germline lookup yields CDR1 LGHNA and CDR2 YNFKEQ. Unmatched junction bases numbered 11, after V lost 4 bases and J lost 8 bases. The CDR3 runs to 17 residues. Data came from immunoSEQ multiplex PCR; TCRdb stores just in-frame clones and leaves some out. This table holds approximately 49,000 clones, 85% found once. The TCR sequence derives from an adult with an advanced solid tumor such as melanoma, head and neck, liver or kidney cancer. The chain joins TRBV4-2 to TRBJ2-1; 13 bases align to TRBD2. This specimen was CD4+ or CD8+ T cells sorted from blood, taken in a trial of the OX40 agonist ivuxolimab. The DNA of the CDR3 is TGTGCCAGCAGCCTTACAAAGGGACTAGCGGGGACCGATGAGCAGTTCTTC. This translates into CASSLTKGLAGTDEQFF.